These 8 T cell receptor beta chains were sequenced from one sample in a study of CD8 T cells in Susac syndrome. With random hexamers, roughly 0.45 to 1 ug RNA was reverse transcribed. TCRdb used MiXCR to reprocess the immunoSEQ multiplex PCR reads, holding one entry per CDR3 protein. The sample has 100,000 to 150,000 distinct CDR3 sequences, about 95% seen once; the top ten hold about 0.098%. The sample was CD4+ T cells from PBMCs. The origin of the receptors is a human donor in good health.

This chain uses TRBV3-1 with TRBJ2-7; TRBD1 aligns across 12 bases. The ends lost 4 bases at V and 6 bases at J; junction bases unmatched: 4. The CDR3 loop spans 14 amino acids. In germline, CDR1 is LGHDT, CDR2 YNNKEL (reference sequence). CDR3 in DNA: TGTGCCAGCAGCCCGGGACAGGGGGCGGGCGAGCAGTACTTC. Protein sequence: CASSPGQGAGEQYF.

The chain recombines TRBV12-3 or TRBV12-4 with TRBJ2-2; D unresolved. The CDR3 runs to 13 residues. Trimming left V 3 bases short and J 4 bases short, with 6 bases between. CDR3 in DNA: TGTGCCAGCAGTTTCAAGGTCACCGGGGAGCTGTTTTTT. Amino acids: CASSFKVTGELFF.

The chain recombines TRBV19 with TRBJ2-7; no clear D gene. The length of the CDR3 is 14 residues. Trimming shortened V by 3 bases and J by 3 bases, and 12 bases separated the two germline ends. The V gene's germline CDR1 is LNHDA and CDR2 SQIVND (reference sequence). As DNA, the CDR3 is TGTGCCAGTAGTATGACGGGCATCGTCTACGAGCAGTACTTC. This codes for CASSMTGIVYEQYF.

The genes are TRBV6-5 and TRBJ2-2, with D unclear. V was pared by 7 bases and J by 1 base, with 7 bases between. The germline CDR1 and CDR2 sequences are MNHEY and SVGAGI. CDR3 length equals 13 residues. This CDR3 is CASKPLNTGELFF. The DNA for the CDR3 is TGTGCCAGCAAACCCTTGAACACCGGGGAGCTGTTTTTT.

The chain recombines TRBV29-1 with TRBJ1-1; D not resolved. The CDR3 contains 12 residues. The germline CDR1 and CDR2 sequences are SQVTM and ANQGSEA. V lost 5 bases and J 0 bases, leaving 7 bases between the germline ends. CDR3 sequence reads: CSVSGMNTEAFF. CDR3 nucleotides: TGCAGCGTTTCGGGGATGAACACTGAAGCTTTCTTT.

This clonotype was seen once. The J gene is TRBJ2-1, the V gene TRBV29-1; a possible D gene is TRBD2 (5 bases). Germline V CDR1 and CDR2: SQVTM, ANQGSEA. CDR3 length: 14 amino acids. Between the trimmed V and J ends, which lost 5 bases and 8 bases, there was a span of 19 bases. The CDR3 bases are TGCAGCGTTCGGGCCCAAGCGGTGTCGGATGAGCAGTTCTTC. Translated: CSVRAQAVSDEQFF.

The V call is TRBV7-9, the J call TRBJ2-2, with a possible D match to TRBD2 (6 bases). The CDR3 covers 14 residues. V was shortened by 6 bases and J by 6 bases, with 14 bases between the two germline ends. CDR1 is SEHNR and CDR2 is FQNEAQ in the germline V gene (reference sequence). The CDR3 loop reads CASRNRDLAGELFF. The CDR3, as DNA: TGTGCCAGCAGGAACCGGGACTTAGCCGGGGAGCTGTTTTTT.

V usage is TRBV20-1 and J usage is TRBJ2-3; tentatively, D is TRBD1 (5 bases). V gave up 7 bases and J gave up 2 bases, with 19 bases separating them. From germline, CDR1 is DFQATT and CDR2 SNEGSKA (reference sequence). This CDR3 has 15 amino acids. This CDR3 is CSGTPSGKFTDTQYF. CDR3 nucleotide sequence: TGCAGTGGTACCCCCTCAGGGAAATTCACAGATACGCAGTATTTT.